Shown below are 15 T cell receptor beta chains from a single sample sequenced in a study of T cells in Graves' hyperthyroidism and ophthalmopathy. Template material for amplifying TCR beta CDR3 regions consisted of RNA transcripts. With the HTBI primer set, the TCR CDR3 went through a first round of RT-PCR. MiXCR, run by TCRdb on the multiplex PCR reads, gives a single entry per CDR3 protein. The table lists fewer than 350,000 distinct CDR3 sequences, approximately 14% of them singletons. Sequenced input: blood. The receptors originated from a woman aged 50 to 60 with Graves' hyperthyroidism that later progressed to Graves' ophthalmopathy.

This clonotype was seen many times. The CDR3 reads CASSVRGINTEAFF. In DNA form, the CDR3 reads TGTGCCAGCAGCGTCAGGGGAATAAACACTGAAGCTTTCTTT. This chain connects TRBV3-1 to TRBJ1-1, with a tentative D call TRBD1 (6 bases). The germline V and J ends were trimmed by 5 bases and 2 bases, with 12 bases remaining between them. The CDR3 is made up of 14 amino acids. Germline V CDR1 and CDR2: LGHDT, YNNKEL (reference sequence).

This clonotype was counted ten times or more. This sequence may be a read error, since a much larger clone differs from it by one base. The J gene is TRBJ1-1, the V gene TRBV30; D gene uncertain. The CDR3 runs to 15 residues. Germline loops: CDR1 GTSNPN, CDR2 SVGIG (reference sequence). The CDR3 coding sequence is TGTGCCTGGAGTCCGACGCGGGGAGGTAGCACTAAAGCTTTCTTT. It specifies CAWSPTRGGSTKAFF. Drawing the rest from reference TRBV30 and TRBJ1-1, the complete variable domain is SQTIHQWPATLVQPVGSPLSLECTVEGTSNPNLYWYRQAAGRGLQLLFYSVGIGQISSEVPQNLSASRPQDRQFILSSKKLLLSDSGFYLCAWSPTRGGSTKAFFGQGTRLTVV.

On this clonotype: This may come from a read error, since a much larger clone is one base off. The chain links TRBV27 to TRBJ1-2; 9 bases align to TRBD1. Germline CDR1 MNHEY, CDR2 SMNVEV (reference sequence). There are 13 residues in the CDR3. CDR3 nucleotides: TGTGCCAGCAGTCAAGACAGGGGGGGTGGCTACGCCTTC. It encodes CASSQDRGGGYAF.

This clonotype was observed at least ten times. J is TRBJ2-1 and V is TRBV6-2 or TRBV6-3; 14 nucleotides agree with TRBD2. Germline assignment: CDR1 MNHEY and CDR2 SVGEGT. With 6 bases clipped from V and 7 bases from J, the junction kept 8 bases outside the gene matches. The CDR3 runs 16 residues. CDR3 loop: CASRTPGLAGDNEQFF. The CDR3 bases are TGTGCCAGCAGAACCCCGGGACTAGCGGGAGATAATGAGCAGTTCTTC.

This clonotype was counted at least ten times. The chain carries TRBV20-1 and TRBJ1-5; TRBD1 aligns across 10 bases. The V gene end was trimmed by 1 base and the J gene end by 5 bases; junction bases not matched to a gene: 11. Germline V lookup: CDR1 DFQATT, CDR2 SNEGSKA (reference sequence). CDR3 length equals 17 residues. The CDR3 loop reads CSARGRKGQGFDQPQHF. CDR3 coding DNA: TGCAGTGCTAGAGGGAGAAAGGGACAGGGGTTCGATCAGCCCCAGCATTTT.

This clonotype was observed at least ten times. The chain is built from TRBV5-8 and TRBJ2-6; no firm D call. The length of the CDR3 is 15 residues. The V and J ends lost 4 bases and 4 bases respectively, with 12 bases between them. Germline V CDR1 and CDR2: SGHTS, YDEGEE. The CDR3 loop is CASSPKAAGANVLTF. The CDR3 DNA reads as TGTGCCAGCAGCCCCAAAGCTGCAGGGGCCAACGTCCTGACTTTC.

V gene TRBV28 combines with J gene TRBJ1-3, with 9 bases fitting TRBD1. The CDR3 spans 14 residues. Looked up from germline, CDR1 is MDHEN and CDR2 is SYDVKM. V was pared by 6 bases and J by 4 bases, with 4 bases of the junction left unmatched. CDR3 sequence: CASSAGTGGNTIYF. As DNA, the CDR3 is TGTGCCAGCAGCGCCGGGACAGGGGGAAACACCATATATTTT. Full variable domain (outside the CDR3, taken from reference TRBV28 and TRBJ1-3): DVKVTQSSRYLVKRTGEKVFLECVQDMDHENMFWYRQDPGLGLRLIYFSYDVKMKEKGDIPEGYSVSREKKERFSLILESASTNQTSMYLCASSAGTGGNTIYFGEGSWLTVV.

This clonotype occurred many times. This chain links TRBV6-2 or TRBV6-3 with TRBJ1-2; possibly TRBD1 for D (5 bases). Per germline, CDR1 MNHEY and CDR2 SVGEGT. With 2 bases removed from V and 8 bases from J, the gap between germline ends came to 12 bases. This CDR3 contains 13 residues. This CDR3 reads CASSYRRGLGYTF. In DNA, the CDR3 is TGTGCCAGCAGTTACAGACGGGGCCTCGGCTACACCTTC.

This clonotype was detected many times. The CDR3 sequence is CATSDLPSGRGNNEQFF. As DNA, the CDR3 is TGTGCCACCAGTGATCTTCCTAGCGGGAGAGGGAACAATGAGCAGTTCTTC. The V call is TRBV24-1, the J call TRBJ2-1; 10 bases fit TRBD2. Trimming took 3 bases from V and 5 from J; bases not matched to a gene: 9. The CDR3 sequence is 17 residues long. CDR1 and CDR2 from the germline V gene are KGHDR and SFDVKD.

The rearrangement uses TRBV14 and TRBJ2-7; the match to TRBD1 covers 7 bases. The V and J ends lost 5 bases and 0 bases, in that order; junction bases with no gene match: 7. The CDR3 is 15 amino acids. Germline CDR1 is SGHDN and CDR2 is FVKESK. The CDR3 region is CASSETGTASYEQYF. The CDR3 nucleotides read TGTGCCAGCAGCGAGACCGGGACAGCCTCCTACGAGCAGTACTTC.

This clonotype appeared many times. CDR3: CASSLTSGRETQYF. The CDR3, as DNA: TGTGCCAGCAGCTTAACTAGCGGGAGAGAGACCCAGTACTTC. The chain joins TRBV7-2 to TRBJ2-5, with 11 bases lining up with TRBD2. J was trimmed by 4 bases and V by 2 bases; bases with no gene match: 0. Germline V gene lookup returns CDR1 SGHTA and CDR2 FQGNSA. This CDR3 comprises 14 residues.

This clonotype was counted ten times or more. CDR3 nucleotides: TGTGCCAGCAGCTTAAGCGGCCAGAACACCGGGGAGCTGTTTTTT. Encoded protein: CASSLSGQNTGELFF. The chain couples TRBV7-9 to TRBJ2-2, with D maybe TRBD2 (5 bases). The CDR3 is 15 amino acids. CDR1 and CDR2 from the germline V gene are SEHNR and FQNEAQ (reference sequence). V lost 2 bases to trimming and J lost 1 base, with 8 bases between them.

This rearrangement joins TRBV20-1 to TRBJ2-1, with TRBD2 identical over 7 bases. CDR3 length equals 14 residues. The J segment lost 4 bases and the V segment lost 0 bases, leaving 3 bases of the junction unmatched. Germline CDR1 is DFQATT and CDR2 is SNEGSKA (reference sequence). The CDR3 sequence: CSAREGGVYNEQFF. The CDR3, as DNA: TGCAGTGCTAGAGAGGGAGGGGTATACAATGAGCAGTTCTTC.

This chain links TRBV10-3 with TRBJ1-2, with 7 nucleotides matching TRBD1. Germline assignment: CDR1 ENHRY and CDR2 SYGVKD. J was trimmed by 7 bases and V by 4 bases; bases with no gene match: 9. The CDR3 runs to 14 residues. For the CDR3, the DNA is TGTGCCATCAGTGGGGAAGCAGGGGGGTCTGGCTACACCTTC. Residues: CAISGEAGGSGYTF.

This clonotype was counted many times. The chain links TRBV20-1 to TRBJ2-1; a weak D match, TRBD2 (6 bases). Germline-derived CDR1 and CDR2 are DFQATT and SNEGSKA (reference sequence). The V and J ends lost 0 bases and 6 bases respectively, with 15 bases between them. The CDR3 contains 15 residues. The CDR3 loop is CSAREAGGGGNEQFF. The CDR3 DNA reads TGCAGTGCTAGAGAGGCTGGGGGAGGAGGCAATGAGCAGTTCTTC.